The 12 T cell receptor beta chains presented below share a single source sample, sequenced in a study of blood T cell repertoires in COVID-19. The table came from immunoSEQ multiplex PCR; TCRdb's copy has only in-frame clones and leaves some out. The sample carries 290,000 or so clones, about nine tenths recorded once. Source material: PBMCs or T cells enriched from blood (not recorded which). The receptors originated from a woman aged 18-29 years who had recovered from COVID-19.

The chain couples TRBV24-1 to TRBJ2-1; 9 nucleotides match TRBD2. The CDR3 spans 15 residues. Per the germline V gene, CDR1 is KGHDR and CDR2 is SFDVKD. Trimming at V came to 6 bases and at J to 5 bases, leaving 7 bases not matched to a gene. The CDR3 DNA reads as TGTGCCACCAGTATAGCGGGAGAGATAAACAATGAGCAGTTCTTC. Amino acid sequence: CATSIAGEINNEQFF.

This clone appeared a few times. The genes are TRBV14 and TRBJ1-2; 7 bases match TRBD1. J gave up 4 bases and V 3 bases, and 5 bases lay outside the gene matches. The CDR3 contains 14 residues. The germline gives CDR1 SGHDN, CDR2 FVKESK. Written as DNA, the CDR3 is TGTGCCAGCAGCCATGACAGGGCCCGCTATGGCTACACCTTC. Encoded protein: CASSHDRARYGYTF.

CDR3 protein: CASSQQGAGTEAFF. CDR3 DNA: TGTGCCAGCAGCCAACAGGGGGCCGGCACTGAAGCTTTCTTT. The chain combines TRBV7-3 with TRBJ1-1; TRBD1 agrees at 9 bases. Losses at the gene ends were 5 bases for V and 4 bases for J; bases not matched to a gene: 5. The CDR3 spans 14 residues. Germline lookup yields CDR1 SGHTA and CDR2 FQGTGA.

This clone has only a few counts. The CDR3 nucleotides read TGTGCCAGCAGCAACCGGGACAGCTTAAGGGAAAAACTGTTTTTT. This encodes CASSNRDSLREKLFF. V and J are TRBV9 and TRBJ1-4, with 7 bases matching TRBD1. Germline V CDR1 and CDR2: SGDLS, YYNGEE. CDR3 length: 15 amino acids. V shed 4 bases and J 8 bases; nucleotides not matched to a gene: 11.

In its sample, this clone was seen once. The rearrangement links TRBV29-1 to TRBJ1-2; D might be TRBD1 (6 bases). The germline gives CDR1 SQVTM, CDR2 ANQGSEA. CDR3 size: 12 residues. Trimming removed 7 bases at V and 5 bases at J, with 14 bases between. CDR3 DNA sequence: TGCAGCGCGGCCAGGGGAGAGTATGGCTACACCTTC. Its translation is CSAARGEYGYTF.

As DNA, the CDR3 is TGTGCCTGCCGACCCCTGATAGGGGGTAATTCACCCCTCCACTTT. It yields the protein CACRPLIGGNSPLHF. The chain employs TRBV30 and TRBJ1-6, with D possibly TRBD1 on 6 matching bases. The CDR3 is 15 residues long. Per germline, CDR1 GTSNPN and CDR2 SVGIG (reference sequence). V was trimmed by 6 bases and J by 6 bases, leaving 18 bases between them.

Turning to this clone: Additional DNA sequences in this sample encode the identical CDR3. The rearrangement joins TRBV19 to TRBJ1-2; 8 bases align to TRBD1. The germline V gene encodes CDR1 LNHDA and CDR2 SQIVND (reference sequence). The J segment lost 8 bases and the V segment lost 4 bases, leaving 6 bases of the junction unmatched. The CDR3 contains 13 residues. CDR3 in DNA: TGTGCCAGTAGTACAGACAGGGGTTACGGCTACACCTTC. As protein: CASSTDRGYGYTF. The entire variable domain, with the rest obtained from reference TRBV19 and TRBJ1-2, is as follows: DGGITQSPKYLFRKEGQNVTLSCEQNLNHDAMYWYRQDPGQGLRLIYYSQIVNDFQKGDIAEGYSVSREKKESFPLTVTSAQKNPTAFYLCASSTDRGYGYTFGSGTRLTVV.

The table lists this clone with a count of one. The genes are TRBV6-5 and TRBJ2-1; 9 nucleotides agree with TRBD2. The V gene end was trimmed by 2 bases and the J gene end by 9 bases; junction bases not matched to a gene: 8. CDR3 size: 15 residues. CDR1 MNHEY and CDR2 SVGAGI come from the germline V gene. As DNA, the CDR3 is TGTGCCAGCAGTTACGAGGGGACTAGCTCTACTGAGCAGTTCTTC. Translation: CASSYEGTSSTEQFF.

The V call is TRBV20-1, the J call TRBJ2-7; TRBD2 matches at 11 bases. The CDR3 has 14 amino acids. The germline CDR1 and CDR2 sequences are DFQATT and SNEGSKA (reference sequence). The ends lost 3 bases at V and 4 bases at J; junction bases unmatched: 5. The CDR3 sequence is CSASIAGGPYEQYF. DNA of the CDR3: TGCAGTGCTAGTATAGCGGGGGGGCCGTACGAGCAGTACTTC.

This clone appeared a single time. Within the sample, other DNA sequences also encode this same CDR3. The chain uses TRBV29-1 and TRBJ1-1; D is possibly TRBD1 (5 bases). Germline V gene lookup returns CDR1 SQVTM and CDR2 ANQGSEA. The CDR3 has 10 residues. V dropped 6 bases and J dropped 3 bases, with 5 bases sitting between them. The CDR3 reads CSVRDTEAFF. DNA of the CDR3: TGCAGCGTCAGGGACACTGAAGCTTTCTTT.

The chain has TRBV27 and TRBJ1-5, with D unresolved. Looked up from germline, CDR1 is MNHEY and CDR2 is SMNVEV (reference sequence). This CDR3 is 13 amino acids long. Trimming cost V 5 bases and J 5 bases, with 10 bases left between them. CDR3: CASSPSWHQPQHF. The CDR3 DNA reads TGTGCCAGCAGTCCGTCCTGGCATCAGCCCCAGCATTTT.

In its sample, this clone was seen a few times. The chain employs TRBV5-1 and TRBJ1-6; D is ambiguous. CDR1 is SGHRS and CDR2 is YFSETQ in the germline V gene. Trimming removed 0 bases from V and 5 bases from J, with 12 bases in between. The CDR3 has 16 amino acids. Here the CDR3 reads CASSLDGRPDNSPLHF. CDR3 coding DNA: TGCGCCAGCAGCTTGGATGGCAGGCCGGATAATTCACCCCTCCACTTT.